This TCR beta chain was recorded in a study of T-cell memory formation after mild COVID-19. 5'RACE primed from the constant segment yielded TCR alpha and TCR beta cDNA libraries bearing sample barcodes and UMIs. MiXCR was run by TCRdb on the 5' RACE reads, yielding one entry per CDR3 protein. The data show under 350,000 distinct CDR3 sequences, under 20% seen once. This CDR3 spans 14 amino acids. Germline V gene lookup returns CDR1 SGHTA and CDR2 FQGNSA. V dropped 4 bases and J dropped 6 bases, with 13 bases sitting between them. This clonotype was detected a few times. What it binds is unknown. General observations from the study: Clones from the second wave (peaking day 37) had unconfirmed SARS-CoV-2 specificity. The study found contracting CD4+ clones mainly in CM and EM and contracting CD8+ clones in EMRA. Later expanders leaned CD4+, whereas clones that contracted between day 15 and 85 were balanced CD4/CD8.

The chain has TRBV7-2 and TRBJ2-1, with D unresolved. Sequenced sample: PBMCs or a T cell subset sorted from them (not recorded which). The sequence was collected from a man between 18 and 29 years old who had mild COVID-19 (a few samples of this study predate the infection). Cell type and time point are not known. Written as DNA, the CDR3 is TGTGCCAGCAGCTCCCCCCTGAGGTCCAATGAGCAGTTCTTC. Its protein product is CASSSPLRSNEQFF.